This T cell receptor (beta chain) was identified during a study of PD-1 blockade in classical Hodgkin lymphoma. About the research overall: Patients were treated with nivolumab at 3 mg/kg, and this was given intravenously every 2 weeks. Study-level results: Complete responders had baseline diversity similar to newly diagnosed patients.

Every single patient, without exception, relapsed after autologous stem cell transplantation, and brentuximab vedotin exposure varied. Magnetic negative selection was used to purify CD8+ T cells from thawed PBMCs. Worth noting for this clone: Its specificity is unknown.

Clones were sequenced by immunoSEQ multiplex PCR, and TCRdb holds only the in-frame ones, with some missing. The sample lists over 25,000 clones; 88% were seen once. CDR1 WSHSY and CDR2 SAAADI come from the germline V gene. The CDR3 is made up of 14 amino acids. Trimming removed 5 bases from V and 0 bases from J, with 8 bases in between. The V gene is TRBV10-2, the J gene TRBJ1-5; D uncertain. This TCR was sampled from a human donor with classical Hodgkin lymphoma. Specimen: CD8+ T cells from blood, collected at baseline. CDR3 DNA: TGCGCCAGCAGTTTCCTAGATAGCAATCAGCCCCAGCATTTT. It specifies CASSFLDSNQPQHF.